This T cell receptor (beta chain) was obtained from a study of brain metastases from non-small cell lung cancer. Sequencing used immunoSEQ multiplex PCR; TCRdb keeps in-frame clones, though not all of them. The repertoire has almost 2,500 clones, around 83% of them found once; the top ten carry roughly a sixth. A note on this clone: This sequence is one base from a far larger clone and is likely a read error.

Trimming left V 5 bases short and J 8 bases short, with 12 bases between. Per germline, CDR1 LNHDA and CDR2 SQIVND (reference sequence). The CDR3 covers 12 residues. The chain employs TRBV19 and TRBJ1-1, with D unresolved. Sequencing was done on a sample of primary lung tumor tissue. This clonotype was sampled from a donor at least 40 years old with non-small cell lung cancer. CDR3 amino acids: CASSLQSREAFF. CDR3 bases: TGTGCCAGTAGTCTACAGAGTCGCGAAGCTTTCTTT.